This T cell receptor beta chain derives from a study of T cell changes during pregnancy in multiple sclerosis. Sequencing used immunoSEQ multiplex PCR; TCRdb keeps in-frame clones, though not all of them. The data hold roughly 110,000 clones, with 85% to 95% observed a single time. CDR3 length equals 18 residues. V was trimmed by 6 bases and J by 5 bases, leaving 26 bases between them. From germline, CDR1 is SNHLY and CDR2 FYNNEI. This material consisted of peripheral blood, taken in the third trimester of pregnancy. The gene calls are TRBV2 and TRBJ1-5; tentatively, D is TRBD1 (6 bases). The TCR was taken from a female donor in good health, enrolled as a control in a pregnancy study. CDR3 protein: CASRPASGSGVRDQPQHF. The CDR3 DNA reads TGTGCCAGCAGGCCTGCCTCCGGGTCAGGGGTCCGGGATCAGCCCCAGCATTTT.